This T cell receptor (beta chain) stems from a study of T cells after yellow fever vaccination. Findings and limits, study-wide: A weaker but faster secondary response was observed, peaking on day 5 versus 15. Researchers noted that a small share of clonotypes showed up in both CD4 and CD8 compartments.

Remarks on this clonotype: As yet, its antigen is unknown. One base away lies a much larger clone, so this may be a sequencing read error.

There are 15 residues in the CDR3. Germline CDR1 and CDR2: SGHTA and FQGNSA. In making TCR cDNA, 5'RACE template switching added a universal primer site and UMIs to it. MiXCR was run by TCRdb on the 5' RACE reads, yielding one entry per CDR3 protein. The table has around 340,000 distinct CDR3 sequences, around 12% seen once; the top ten hold more than 3%. This TCR came from a man between 18 and 35 years old who received the YFV17D yellow fever vaccine. The sequences come from CD4+ T cells sorted from PBMCs, collected 15 days after the yellow fever booster vaccination. V and J are TRBV7-2 and TRBJ2-1, with 9 bases fitting TRBD2. The CDR3 DNA follows: TGTGCCAGCTGCTTCCAGCGGGAGGCCTACAATGAGCAGTTCTTC. It specifies CASCFQREAYNEQFF.